The 3 T cell receptor beta chains below were found in one sample sequenced in a study of cytomegalovirus exposure and HLA in healthy donors. With 60 Vbeta and 13 Jbeta primers, the PCR was carried out. TCRdb's copy holds only in-frame clones and misses some; the assay was immunoSEQ multiplex PCR. Altogether 150,000 or so clones are present, around 75% being singletons, with the ten largest covering about 10%. Specimen: PBMCs. Every receptor here comes from a man aged 18 to 30 in good health and CMV-seropositive.

V gene TRBV6-1 combines with J gene TRBJ1-2; possible D gene TRBD1, 5 bases. The CDR3 length is 11 residues. With 6 bases removed from V and 7 bases from J, the gap between germline ends came to 9 bases. Per the germline V gene, CDR1 is MNHNS and CDR2 is SASEGT. CDR3 DNA: TGTGCCAGCAGAGACAGTTCTGGCTACACCTTC. It translates to CASRDSSGYTF.

This chain joins TRBV7-9 and TRBJ2-3, with 7 positions matching TRBD2. The CDR3 spans 17 residues. Germline CDR1 and CDR2: SEHNR and FQNEAQ (reference sequence). V shed 3 bases and J 3 bases; nucleotides not matched to a gene: 12. This CDR3 is CASSFPPRAGVTDTQYF. The DNA of the CDR3 is TGTGCCAGCAGCTTTCCCCCCCGGGCGGGAGTAACAGATACGCAGTATTTT. Combining the CDR3 with reference TRBV7-9 and TRBJ2-3 gives the whole variable domain DTGVSQNPRHKITKRGQNVTFRCDPISEHNRLYWYRQTLGQGPEFLTYFQNEAQLEKSRLLSDRFSAERPKGSFSTLEIQRTEQGDSAMYLCASSFPPRAGVTDTQYFGPGTRLTVL.

The V and J genes are TRBV21-1 and TRBJ1-1. TRBV21-1 is termed a pseudogene. CDR3 size: 17 residues. The CDR3 protein is CASRGPTSKYGFTEAFF. The CDR3, as DNA: TGTGCCAGCAGGGGCCCCACTAGCAAGTATGGATTCACTGAAGCTTTCTTT.